Below, 32 T cell receptor beta chains from the same sample are listed, as sequenced in a study of T cell responses to AZD1222 COVID-19 vaccine. The method was immunoSEQ multiplex PCR; TCRdb's version includes in-frame clones alone and lacks a portion of them. The sample yields 95,000 to 110,000 clones, nearly 90% seen once. Source: peripheral blood, taken 28 days after the second AZD1222 dose. Every receptor here comes from an adult who received the AZD1222 COVID-19 vaccine.

This chain uses TRBV2 with TRBJ2-7; 9 bases line up with TRBD1. The CDR3 extends over 14 amino acids. The junction had 6 bases not matched to a gene; V was cut back by 5 bases and J by 4 bases. Germline CDR1 and CDR2: SNHLY and FYNNEI. CDR3: CASSPTGGKYEQYF. The CDR3 DNA follows: TGTGCCAGCAGTCCGACAGGGGGTAAATACGAGCAGTACTTC.

The chain is built from TRBV19 and TRBJ2-7, with 13 bases matching TRBD2. Trimming removed 5 bases from V and 3 bases from J; junction bases left unmatched: 7. Germline CDR1 is LNHDA and CDR2 is SQIVND (reference sequence). This CDR3 has 16 residues. The CDR3 nucleotides are TGTGCCAGTAGTCCCGCTCGGACTAGCGGGGGCTACGAGCAGTACTTC. Its protein is CASSPARTSGGYEQYF.

The V gene is TRBV11-2, the J gene TRBJ1-1; D ambiguous. The CDR3 contains 14 residues. Germline V lookup: CDR1 SGHAT, CDR2 FQNNGV. V was cut by 4 bases and J by 4 bases, with 13 bases left in between. CDR3 DNA sequence: TGTGCCAGCAGCTCCTTGGCCTCGGGCACTGAAGCTTTCTTT. Amino acids: CASSSLASGTEAFF.

The chain links TRBV5-1 to TRBJ2-7; the match to TRBD2 covers 7 bases. The CDR3 covers 15 residues. Germline V gives CDR1 SGHRS, CDR2 YFSETQ. Trimming removed 7 bases from V and 0 bases from J; junction bases left unmatched: 10. As DNA, the CDR3 is TGCGCCAGCTCCAACCTACCGGGGGGCTCCTACGAGCAGTACTTC. Its translation: CASSNLPGGSYEQYF.

The chain has TRBV6-6 and TRBJ2-5; 9 bases are shared with TRBD1. J lost 5 bases, V lost 5 bases, and 6 bases had no gene match. The CDR3 has 14 amino acids. In germline, CDR1 is MNHNY, CDR2 SVGAGI (reference sequence). CDR3 nucleotides: TGTGCCAGCAGTACGGACAGGGGAGGGGAGACCCAGTACTTC. It yields the protein CASSTDRGGETQYF.

V is TRBV6-2 or TRBV6-3 and J is TRBJ2-1; D unresolved. V lost 5 bases and J lost 5, with 34 bases in between. This CDR3 has 21 amino acids. Germline CDR1 MNHEY, CDR2 SVGEGT. The CDR3 sequence is CASSPYNTSYLLGPNHNEQFF. In DNA, the CDR3 is TGTGCCAGCAGTCCATATAATACCTCGTACCTTCTCGGCCCTAATCACAATGAGCAGTTCTTC.

This clone was counted once. The chain employs TRBV28 and TRBJ1-2; the D gene is possibly TRBD1 (5 bases). Germline lookup yields CDR1 MDHEN and CDR2 SYDVKM. CDR3 length equals 13 residues. The germline V and J ends were trimmed by 3 bases and 5 bases, with 10 bases remaining between them. The CDR3 coding sequence is TGTGCCAGCAGTTTTCAGGGACCTTATGGCTACACCTTC. It codes for CASSFQGPYGYTF.

This chain links TRBV6-5 with TRBJ2-3; D gene uncertain. From germline, CDR1 is MNHEY and CDR2 SVGAGI. V was trimmed by 2 bases and J by 5 bases, leaving 8 bases between them. The CDR3 runs 13 residues. Here the CDR3 reads CASSYTSGDTQYF. CDR3 bases: TGTGCCAGCAGTTACACCTCAGGAGATACGCAGTATTTT.

The chain carries TRBV19 and TRBJ1-5, with D perhaps TRBD1 (5 bases). The CDR3 is 17 residues long. With 7 bases removed from V and 2 bases from J, the gap between germline ends came to 21 bases. Germline CDR1 is LNHDA and CDR2 is SQIVND (reference sequence). In DNA form, the CDR3 reads TGTGCCAGTATAAACCGCTTCGGGGGTTATGGCAATCAGCCCCAGCATTTT. Its translation: CASINRFGGYGNQPQHF.

A few counts support this clone. The genes are TRBV9 and TRBJ1-4, with 10 bases that match TRBD1. Germline CDR1 SGDLS, CDR2 YYNGEE. J was trimmed by 8 bases and V by 4 bases; bases with no gene match: 8. The CDR3 is 15 amino acids. The chain's CDR3 is CASSPSGTGAEKLFF. CDR3 DNA sequence: TGTGCCAGCAGCCCCTCCGGGACAGGGGCGGAAAAACTGTTTTTT.

Comments on this clone: Other DNA sequences in the sample encode the same CDR3. The DNA of the CDR3 is TGTGCCAGCAGTTTCTCAGGGAATCAGCCCCAGCATTTT. Translating it yields CASSFSGNQPQHF. The J gene is TRBJ1-5, the V gene TRBV12-3 or TRBV12-4, with a possible D match to TRBD1 (5 bases). The CDR3 loop spans 13 amino acids. Trimming removed 3 bases from V and 4 bases from J, with 7 bases in between.

The chain has TRBV30 and TRBJ2-1; D gene unclear. V was shortened by 0 bases and J by 2 bases, with 23 bases between the two germline ends. This CDR3 is 19 amino acids long. Germline-derived CDR1 and CDR2 are GTSNPN and SVGIG (reference sequence). The CDR3 DNA reads TGTGCCTGGAGTGTAGGGTTTAGCTCCCCCCAAGGGACCTACAATGAGCAGTTCTTC. Encoded protein: CAWSVGFSSPQGTYNEQFF.

This sequence joins TRBV18 and TRBJ1-4; D not resolved. The CDR3 is made up of 13 amino acids. Germline loops: CDR1 KGHSH, CDR2 LQKENI. V dropped 5 bases and J dropped 7 bases, with 11 bases sitting between them. The chain's CDR3 is CASSRARGEKLFF. In DNA, the CDR3 is TGTGCCAGCTCAAGGGCTCGGGGTGAAAAACTGTTTTTT.

This clone was seen a few times. The rearrangement links TRBV9 to TRBJ2-3; 9 bases are shared with TRBD2. In germline, CDR1 is SGDLS, CDR2 YYNGEE. CDR3 length: 16 amino acids. Trimming cost V 0 bases and J 6 bases; bases outside gene matches: 8. CDR3 in DNA: TGTGCCAGCAGCGTAGTCGGGAGCGGGGGGTGGGATACGCAGTATTTT. This sequence encodes CASSVVGSGGWDTQYF.

This clone was seen a handful of times. The chain employs TRBV24-1 and TRBJ1-2; 9 nucleotides line up with TRBD1. The germline gives CDR1 KGHDR, CDR2 SFDVKD. This CDR3 has 15 residues. V dropped 3 bases and J dropped 7; count of bases not matched to a gene: 8. The CDR3 spells CATSDGGQGIGGYTF. In nucleotides, the CDR3 is TGTGCCACCAGTGATGGAGGACAGGGGATAGGTGGCTACACCTTC.

The chain uses TRBV6-2 or TRBV6-3 and TRBJ1-5; D unresolved. CDR3 size: 14 residues. Trimming removed 0 bases at V and 5 bases at J, with 8 bases between. Germline-derived CDR1 and CDR2 are MNHEY and SVGEGT. CDR3 sequence reads: CASSYSMVHQPQHF. CDR3 DNA: TGTGCCAGCAGTTACTCGATGGTCCATCAGCCCCAGCATTTT.

The rearrangement joins TRBV2 to TRBJ1-2, with a tentative D call TRBD1 (6 bases). Looked up from germline, CDR1 is SNHLY and CDR2 is FYNNEI. The CDR3 runs to 13 residues. With 6 bases removed from V and 10 bases from J, the gap between germline ends came to 18 bases. In DNA, the CDR3 is TGTGCCAGCAGGGGGGGCAGGGGAACGATCTACACCTTC. As protein: CASRGGRGTIYTF.

This chain connects TRBV29-1 to TRBJ2-1; D not resolved. V dropped 1 base and J dropped 2 bases, with 12 bases sitting between them. The CDR3 sequence is 15 residues long. Germline V gene sequence: CDR1 SQVTM, CDR2 ANQGSEA. As DNA, the CDR3 is TGCAGCGTTGAAGTCAGGTCAACTACCTACAATGAGCAGTTCTTC. It codes for CSVEVRSTTYNEQFF.

J is TRBJ2-3 and V is TRBV5-1; 8 bases line up with TRBD1. Germline CDR1 reads SGHRS; CDR2 reads YFSETQ. The CDR3 runs to 16 residues. Trimming removed 4 bases from V and 4 bases from J; junction bases left unmatched: 11. The CDR3 sequence is CASSRSIDRGADTQYF. DNA for the CDR3: TGCGCCAGCAGCCGGTCCATTGACAGGGGCGCAGATACGCAGTATTTT.

V and J are TRBV2 and TRBJ2-2; TRBD2 agrees at 9 bases. The ends lost 5 bases at V and 4 bases at J; junction bases unmatched: 8. Germline V lookup: CDR1 SNHLY, CDR2 FYNNEI. The CDR3 consists of 16 residues. CDR3 loop: CASSSGGLGGTGELFF. The DNA for the CDR3 is TGTGCCAGCAGTAGCGGGGGGCTTGGGGGCACCGGGGAGCTGTTTTTT.

This rearrangement joins TRBV28 to TRBJ1-1, with D tentatively TRBD1 (6 bases). V gave up 7 bases and J gave up 5 bases, with 20 bases separating them. The germline V gene encodes CDR1 MDHEN and CDR2 SYDVKM. The CDR3 is 15 amino acids. For the CDR3, the DNA is TGTGCCAGCACATCGGGCAACGCAGGGGTGACTGAAGCTTTCTTT. Its translation: CASTSGNAGVTEAFF.

The chain has TRBV6-2 or TRBV6-3 and TRBJ2-5, with D possibly being TRBD1 (5 bases). The CDR3 loop spans 21 amino acids. The V gene lost 0 bases and the J gene lost 5 bases, with 31 bases spanning the gap. From germline, CDR1 is MNHEY and CDR2 SVGEGT. CDR3: CASSYSSDISRWARAAETQYF. CDR3 bases: TGTGCCAGCAGTTACTCGTCTGATATCAGCCGGTGGGCCAGGGCCGCCGAGACCCAGTACTTC.

The CDR3 nucleotides are TGTGCCAGTAGTCCGAGACTAGCGGGGGGACCGAACACCGGGGAGCTGTTTTTT. Protein product: CASSPRLAGGPNTGELFF. This sequence joins TRBV19 and TRBJ2-2, with 13 bases aligning to TRBD2. Looked up from germline, CDR1 is LNHDA and CDR2 is SQIVND (reference sequence). Trimming cost V 5 bases and J 0 bases; bases outside gene matches: 6. The CDR3 has 18 residues.

The genes are TRBV5-1 and TRBJ1-2; 8 bases fit TRBD1. V lost 4 bases, J lost 5 bases, and 4 bases stayed unmatched. The CDR3 is 13 amino acids. The V gene's germline CDR1 is SGHRS and CDR2 YFSETQ. DNA of the CDR3: TGCGCCAGCAGCGGTCAGGGGGCTTATGGCTACACCTTC. This translates into CASSGQGAYGYTF.

J is TRBJ2-5 and V is TRBV12-5; no definite D call. Per germline, CDR1 LGHNT and CDR2 FRNRAP. V lost 1 base, J lost 2 bases, and 8 bases lay in between. CDR3 size: 14 residues. CDR3 in DNA: TGTGCTAGTGGTTTGGGCTCAATACAAGAGACCCAGTACTTC. It yields the protein CASGLGSIQETQYF.

CDR3 DNA sequence: TGCGCCAGCAGCTTGCAGCGGGGGGACGGTGAAAAACTGTTTTTT. Its protein is CASSLQRGDGEKLFF. The chain uses TRBV5-1 and TRBJ1-4; perhaps TRBD1 as D (5 bases). The CDR3 is 15 amino acids. Looked up from germline, CDR1 is SGHRS and CDR2 is YFSETQ. Deletions cut 1 base from V and 7 bases from J, with 14 bases between.

The chain links TRBV12-3 or TRBV12-4 to TRBJ1-3; TRBD1 aligns across 7 bases. V lost 11 bases, J lost 2 bases, and 3 bases stayed unmatched. This CDR3 is 12 amino acids long. The CDR3 sequence is CADRDPGNTIYF. The CDR3 nucleotides read TGTGCCGACAGGGACCCTGGAAACACCATATATTTT.

The V and J genes are TRBV18 and TRBJ1-2, with TRBD1 identical over 9 bases. This CDR3 has 14 residues. Germline trimming cut 6 bases from V and 6 bases from J; bases unmatched to any gene: 8. CDR1 is KGHSH and CDR2 is LQKENI in the germline V gene. The chain's CDR3 is CASSRNRGLDGYTF. DNA for the CDR3: TGTGCCAGCTCGCGTAACAGGGGGCTCGATGGCTACACCTTC.

The CDR3 protein is CASGAGLHNEQFF. The CDR3 DNA is TGTGCCAGCGGGGCAGGGCTCCACAATGAGCAGTTCTTC. This chain uses TRBV7-2 with TRBJ2-1; weak D call: TRBD1 (5 bases). Trimming removed 8 bases from V and 5 bases from J, with 13 bases in between. CDR1 is SGHTA, CDR2 FQGNSA, per germline. The CDR3 length is 13 residues.

V and J are TRBV25-1 and TRBJ2-3, with D possibly matching TRBD1 (5 bases). Deletions cut 9 bases from V and 1 base from J, with 17 bases between. CDR3 size: 15 residues. From germline, CDR1 is MGHDK and CDR2 SYGVNS. For the CDR3, the DNA is TGTGCCAGAACCTCGACAGTTTTGCGCACAGATACGCAGTATTTT. Encoded protein: CARTSTVLRTDTQYF.

The rearrangement links TRBV5-4 to TRBJ1-1; 9 bases are a match to TRBD1. Germline assignment: CDR1 SGHNT and CDR2 YYREEE (reference sequence). The CDR3 spans 15 residues. The ends lost 0 bases at V and 2 bases at J; junction bases unmatched: 2. The CDR3 loop is CASSLADRGNTEAFF. The CDR3 DNA reads TGTGCCAGCAGCTTGGCGGACAGGGGCAACACTGAAGCTTTCTTT.

This clone was recorded only once. The chain links TRBV10-3 to TRBJ1-1, with D possibly TRBD1 on 6 matching bases. In germline, CDR1 is ENHRY, CDR2 SYGVKD. The CDR3 is made up of 14 amino acids. V gave up 4 bases and J gave up 3 bases, with 12 bases separating them. The CDR3: CAISVTGLDTEAFF. CDR3 DNA sequence: TGTGCCATCAGTGTAACAGGGCTAGACACTGAAGCTTTCTTT.